These 8 T cell receptor beta chains were all obtained from the same sample, sequenced in a study of blood T cell repertoires in COVID-19 (dated by TCRdb to 2018 to 2021). The protocol used for the library was the immunoSEQ multiplex PCR assay. This is the immuneACCESS table as TCRdb keeps it, with only in-frame sequences that have V and J called. A part of the clones is gone; compared with another copy, unresolved V genes explain less than half, and the rest is unexplained. This sample lists approximately 94,000 clones; just under 85% were detected once. Around 15% of the sample goes to the ten largest clones. Sequencing was done on a sample of peripheral blood. The receptors derive from a man aged 50-60 years with active or convalescent COVID-19.

The chain has TRBV9 and TRBJ1-4; D not certain. Germline V lookup: CDR1 SGDLS, CDR2 YYNGEE. The CDR3 spans 15 residues. The V and J ends lost 4 bases and 4 bases respectively, with 14 bases between them. The CDR3 region has the DNA TGTGCCAGCAGCACTGAGGGTCGAATTAATGAAAAACTGTTTTTT. It specifies CASSTEGRINEKLFF.

This sequence joins TRBV7-9 and TRBJ2-1; 9 bases match TRBD1. Unmatched junction bases numbered 9, after V lost 5 bases and J lost 10 bases. This CDR3 is built from 14 residues. Germline lookup yields CDR1 SEHNR and CDR2 FQNEAQ (reference sequence). CDR3 region: CASSAGQGEGEQFF. CDR3 DNA sequence: TGTGCCAGCAGCGCGGGACAGGGTGAGGGGGAGCAGTTCTTC. Drawing the rest from reference TRBV7-9 and TRBJ2-1, the complete variable domain is DTGVSQNPRHKITKRGQNVTFRCDPISEHNRLYWYRQTLGQGPEFLTYFQNEAQLEKSRLLSDRFSAERPKGSFSTLEIQRTEQGDSAMYLCASSAGQGEGEQFFGPGTRLTVL.

This sequence joins TRBV5-1 and TRBJ1-3, with D maybe TRBD1 (6 bases). Germline CDR1 reads SGHRS; CDR2 reads YFSETQ. The CDR3 contains 14 residues. The germline V and J ends were trimmed by 4 bases and 4 bases, with 12 bases remaining between them. The CDR3 sequence is CASSLQGSGNTIYF. The DNA for the CDR3 is TGCGCCAGCAGCCTTCAGGGGAGCGGAAACACCATATATTTT.

The chain links TRBV7-9 to TRBJ2-1; D is possibly TRBD2 (6 bases). V dropped 4 bases and J dropped 0 bases, with 16 bases sitting between them. CDR3 length equals 17 residues. Germline assignment: CDR1 SEHNR and CDR2 FQNEAQ (reference sequence). The DNA for the CDR3 is TGTGCCAGCAGCTCTCGTAGCGGAGACCCCTCCTACAATGAGCAGTTCTTC. Translating it yields CASSSRSGDPSYNEQFF.

The chain uses TRBV27 and TRBJ2-3; 9 positions agree with TRBD2. The germline gives CDR1 MNHEY, CDR2 SMNVEV (reference sequence). J was trimmed by 3 bases and V by 7 bases; bases with no gene match: 2. The CDR3 is made up of 13 amino acids. CDR3 DNA: TGTGCCAGCACGCGGGAGGGTACAGATACGCAGTATTTT. This translates into CASTREGTDTQYF.

V gene TRBV16 combines with J gene TRBJ1-3; the match to TRBD1 covers 7 bases. The CDR3 length is 16 residues. From germline, CDR1 is KGHSY and CDR2 FQNENV. V was pared by 4 bases and J by 0 bases, with 6 bases of the junction left unmatched. In nucleotides, the CDR3 is TGTGCCAGCAGCCGAATGGGGACAGCCTCTGGAAACACCATATATTTT. It is translated as CASSRMGTASGNTIYF.

V and J are TRBV10-2 and TRBJ2-2; perhaps TRBD1 as D (8 bases). Trimming left V 7 bases short and J 3 bases short, with 12 bases between. CDR3 length: 14 amino acids. CDR1 and CDR2 from the germline V gene are WSHSY and SAAADI. The CDR3 DNA sequence: TGCGCCAGCATCACAGGGGGGGACACCGGGGAGCTGTTTTTT. Translated, it gives CASITGGDTGELFF.

V and J are TRBV9 and TRBJ2-1; 10 bases are a match to TRBD2. Unmatched junction bases numbered 1, after V lost 3 bases and J lost 1 base. The CDR3 length is 15 residues. CDR1 SGDLS and CDR2 YYNGEE come from the germline V gene. The CDR3 sequence is CASSATSGSYNEQFF. In nucleotides, the CDR3 is TGTGCCAGCAGCGCGACTAGCGGGTCCTACAATGAGCAGTTCTTC.